The present T cell receptor (beta chain) was sequenced within a study of CD8 T cells in Susac syndrome. Both CD4+ and CD8+ T cells were negatively isolated, and TEMRA cells underwent FACS enrichment. Germline assignment: CDR1 MDHEN and CDR2 SYDVKM. There are 15 residues in the CDR3. V trimming: 4 bases; J trimming: 3 bases; junction bases outside the gene matches: 7. Reverse transcription of roughly 0.45 to 1 ug RNA used random hexamers. Amplification of TCR beta CDR3 was carried out by immunoSEQ multiplex PCR, which covered 54 Vbeta and 13 Jbeta segments. TCRdb used MiXCR to reprocess the immunoSEQ multiplex PCR reads, holding one entry per CDR3 protein. The repertoire consists of approximately 200,000 distinct CDR3 sequences, with about 94% occurring once and the leading ten covering around 0.093%.

This TCR was recovered from a human donor with multiple sclerosis. Specimen: CD4+ T cells from PBMCs. The chain carries TRBV28 and TRBJ2-3; 7 bases match TRBD1. In DNA, the CDR3 is TGTGCCAGCAGTTCCCAGGGGGTTGGGACAGATACGCAGTATTTT. It encodes CASSSQGVGTDTQYF.